Listed below are T cell receptor beta chains from one sample, sequenced in a study of PD-1 blockade in classical Hodgkin lymphoma. The assay was immunoSEQ multiplex PCR, and TCRdb's table has in-frame clones only and misses some. Of 10,000 to 15,000 clones in the sample, 75% to 90% were seen once. The specimen was peripheral blood mononuclear cells (PBMCs), collected at baseline. The receptors derive from a human donor with classical Hodgkin lymphoma. CDR3s include the opening cysteine and the closing phenylalanine or tryptophan. Each record gives: V gene, clone size, D gene, J gene, CDR3 protein, CDR3 DNA. The D gene is left open where the match is weak. Size values are once, few and many counts, or a class for expanded clones, and some rows have none.

v_call: TRBV27; clone_size: .; d_call: TRBD1; j_call: TRBJ1-1; cdr3_aa: CASSLRTGRNTEAFF; cdr3_nt: TGTGCCAGCAGTTTAAGGACAGGGAGGAACACTGAAGCTTTCTTT
v_call: TRBV21-1; clone_size: .; d_call: .; j_call: TRBJ2-1; cdr3_aa: CASSTQSGPVYNEQFF; cdr3_nt: TGTGCCAGCAGCACACAAAGCGGGCCTGTTTACAATGAGCAGTTCTTC
v_call: TRBV4-1; clone_size: .; d_call: TRBD2; j_call: TRBJ2-7; cdr3_aa: CASSQGDSGSYEQYF; cdr3_nt: TGCGCCAGCAGCCAAGGGGATAGCGGGTCCTACGAGCAGTACTTC
v_call: TRBV19; clone_size: .; d_call: .; j_call: TRBJ2-7; cdr3_aa: CASSTDRSTEQYF; cdr3_nt: TGTGCCAGTAGTACAGACAGGTCTACCGAGCAGTACTTC
v_call: TRBV7-7; clone_size: .; d_call: .; j_call: TRBJ2-5; cdr3_aa: CASSSPGVETQYF; cdr3_nt: TGTGCCAGCAGCTCTCCAGGGGTAGAGACCCAGTACTTC
v_call: TRBV28; clone_size: .; d_call: TRBD2; j_call: TRBJ2-7; cdr3_aa: CASKRGGRSYEQYF; cdr3_nt: TGTGCCAGCAAACGGGGCGGGAGGTCCTACGAGCAGTACTTC
v_call: TRBV7-8; clone_size: .; d_call: TRBD1; j_call: TRBJ1-6; cdr3_aa: CASSLTGDNSPLHF; cdr3_nt: TGTGCCAGCAGCCTGACAGGGGATAATTCACCCCTCCACTTT
v_call: TRBV28; clone_size: .; d_call: TRBD1; j_call: TRBJ1-1; cdr3_aa: CASRTGGNTEAFF; cdr3_nt: TGTGCCAGCAGGACAGGGGGTAACACTGAAGCTTTCTTT
v_call: TRBV7-9; clone_size: .; d_call: TRBD2; j_call: TRBJ2-1; cdr3_aa: CASSLFRGRADNEQFF; cdr3_nt: TGTGCCAGCAGCCTCTTCCGCGGGAGGGCTGACAATGAGCAGTTCTTC
v_call: TRBV27; clone_size: .; d_call: TRBD1; j_call: TRBJ1-1; cdr3_aa: CASSYNRGKRTEAFF; cdr3_nt: TGTGCCAGCAGTTACAACAGGGGAAAACGGACTGAAGCTTTCTTT
v_call: TRBV27; clone_size: .; d_call: TRBD2; j_call: TRBJ2-2; cdr3_aa: CASSLVLAANTGELFF; cdr3_nt: TGTGCCAGCAGTTTAGTGCTAGCGGCGAACACCGGGGAGCTGTTTTTT
v_call: TRBV5-1; clone_size: .; d_call: .; j_call: TRBJ2-1; cdr3_aa: CASSLVQAGLYSYNEQFF; cdr3_nt: TGCGCCAGCAGCTTGGTCCAGGCAGGCCTATACTCCTACAATGAGCAGTTCTTC
v_call: TRBV6-1; clone_size: .; d_call: .; j_call: TRBJ1-3; cdr3_aa: CASSEMPDSGNTIYF; cdr3_nt: TGTGCCAGCAGTGAAATGCCGGACTCTGGAAACACCATATATTTT
v_call: TRBV14; clone_size: .; d_call: TRBD1; j_call: TRBJ1-1; cdr3_aa: CASSQGQGYTEAFF; cdr3_nt: TGTGCCAGCAGCCAAGGACAGGGGTACACTGAAGCTTTCTTT
v_call: TRBV7-9; clone_size: .; d_call: TRBD1; j_call: TRBJ1-1; cdr3_aa: CASSFGQARKRDPEAFF; cdr3_nt: TGTGCCAGCAGCTTTGGACAGGCGAGAAAAAGAGACCCTGAAGCTTTCTTT
v_call: TRBV30; clone_size: .; d_call: .; j_call: TRBJ1-4; cdr3_aa: CAWSVGEKLFF; cdr3_nt: TGTGCCTGGAGTGTTGGTGAAAAACTGTTTTTT
v_call: TRBV13; clone_size: .; d_call: .; j_call: TRBJ1-3; cdr3_aa: CASSLGRPILLSGNTIYF; cdr3_nt: TGTGCCAGCAGCTTAGGCCGACCTATTCTGCTCTCTGGAAACACCATATATTTT
v_call: TRBV6-4; clone_size: .; d_call: .; j_call: TRBJ2-1; cdr3_aa: CASSDSEAYNEQFF; cdr3_nt: TGTGCCAGCAGCGACAGCGAAGCCTACAATGAGCAGTTCTTC
v_call: TRBV6-6; clone_size: once; d_call: .; j_call: TRBJ1-1; cdr3_aa: CASSYWRGAEAFF; cdr3_nt: TGTGCCAGCAGTTACTGGCGGGGGGCTGAAGCTTTCTTT
v_call: TRBV28; clone_size: .; d_call: .; j_call: TRBJ2-3; cdr3_aa: CASSYLAPTDTQYF; cdr3_nt: TGTGCCAGCAGTTACCTAGCCCCCACAGATACGCAGTATTTT
v_call: TRBV10-1; clone_size: .; d_call: TRBD2; j_call: TRBJ2-7; cdr3_aa: CASSGRTSGSYEQYF; cdr3_nt: TGCGCCAGCAGTGGTCGGACTAGCGGGTCTTACGAGCAGTACTTC
v_call: TRBV5-1; clone_size: .; d_call: TRBD2; j_call: TRBJ2-2; cdr3_aa: CASSPRLGTSGMNTGELFF; cdr3_nt: TGCGCCAGCAGCCCGAGATTAGGGACTAGCGGCATGAACACCGGGGAGCTGTTTTTT
v_call: TRBV6-5; clone_size: .; d_call: .; j_call: TRBJ1-3; cdr3_aa: CASSYSSSSGNTIYF; cdr3_nt: TGTGCCAGCAGTTACTCATCTAGCTCTGGAAACACCATATATTTT
v_call: TRBV28; clone_size: .; d_call: .; j_call: TRBJ2-7; cdr3_aa: CASSFRSYEQYF; cdr3_nt: TGTGCCAGCAGTTTCCGGTCCTACGAGCAGTACTTC
v_call: TRBV21-1; clone_size: .; d_call: .; j_call: TRBJ1-5; cdr3_aa: CASSPIKRTTVYSNQPQHF; cdr3_nt: TGTGCCAGCAGCCCTATCAAACGGACAACCGTCTATAGCAATCAGCCCCAGCATTTT
v_call: TRBV19; clone_size: .; d_call: TRBD2; j_call: TRBJ2-2; cdr3_aa: CASNPRGLAGTGELFF; cdr3_nt: TGTGCCAGTAATCCTCGGGGCCTAGCGGGGACCGGGGAGCTGTTTTTT
v_call: TRBV29-1; clone_size: .; d_call: .; j_call: TRBJ1-1; cdr3_aa: CSAPEAFF; cdr3_nt: TGCAGCGCCCCCGAGGCTTTCTTT
v_call: TRBV4-1; clone_size: .; d_call: TRBD2; j_call: TRBJ2-7; cdr3_aa: CASSRISGLAGNEQYF; cdr3_nt: TGCGCCAGCAGCCGTATTTCCGGACTAGCGGGAAACGAGCAGTACTTC
v_call: TRBV18; clone_size: .; d_call: TRBD2; j_call: TRBJ2-5; cdr3_aa: CASSPTGLAGEETQYF; cdr3_nt: TGTGCCAGCTCACCGACCGGACTAGCGGGAGAGGAGACCCAGTACTTC
v_call: TRBV7-3; clone_size: once; d_call: .; j_call: TRBJ2-2; cdr3_aa: CASSPGLTGELFF; cdr3_nt: TGTGCCAGCAGCCCAGGCCTTACCGGGGAGCTGTTTTTT
v_call: TRBV6-6; clone_size: .; d_call: TRBD2; j_call: TRBJ2-7; cdr3_aa: CASSYSLAGYEQYF; cdr3_nt: TGTGCCAGCAGTTACTCCCTAGCGGGCTACGAGCAGTACTTC
v_call: TRBV5-1; clone_size: once; d_call: TRBD2; j_call: TRBJ2-7; cdr3_aa: CASSAPGLAGFEQYF; cdr3_nt: TGCGCCAGCAGCGCTCCGGGACTAGCGGGATTCGAGCAGTACTTC
v_call: TRBV6-9; clone_size: .; d_call: TRBD2; j_call: TRBJ2-7; cdr3_aa: CASSSGLADASVQYF; cdr3_nt: TGTGCCAGCAGCTCCGGGCTAGCGGACGCCTCGGTGCAGTACTTC
v_call: TRBV6-5; clone_size: .; d_call: .; j_call: TRBJ1-1; cdr3_aa: CASSYEAGPYTEAFF; cdr3_nt: TGTGCCAGCAGTTACGAGGCAGGGCCCTACACTGAAGCTTTCTTT
v_call: TRBV2; clone_size: .; d_call: .; j_call: TRBJ2-2; cdr3_aa: CASSVTGNTGELFF; cdr3_nt: TGTGCCAGCAGTGTTACTGGGAACACCGGGGAGCTGTTTTTT
v_call: TRBV6-1; clone_size: .; d_call: .; j_call: TRBJ1-4; cdr3_aa: CASSEATGLPNEKLFF; cdr3_nt: TGTGCCAGCAGTGAAGCGACTGGGTTGCCTAATGAAAAACTGTTTTTT
v_call: TRBV19; clone_size: .; d_call: .; j_call: TRBJ1-2; cdr3_aa: CASSTSNRGDPGGYTF; cdr3_nt: TGTGCCAGTAGTACTAGCAACAGAGGGGATCCGGGCGGCTACACCTTC
v_call: TRBV2; clone_size: .; d_call: .; j_call: TRBJ2-2; cdr3_aa: CASSVMAGTSTGELFF; cdr3_nt: TGTGCCAGCAGTGTAATGGCGGGGACCTCCACCGGGGAGCTGTTTTTT
v_call: TRBV4-1; clone_size: few; d_call: .; j_call: TRBJ2-5; cdr3_aa: CASSQTLSLEGTQYF; cdr3_nt: TGCGCCAGCAGCCAAACCCTCTCTCTGGAGGGGACCCAGTACTTC
v_call: TRBV28; clone_size: .; d_call: .; j_call: TRBJ1-4; cdr3_aa: CASGVDSGHEKLFF; cdr3_nt: TGTGCCAGCGGGGTCGACAGCGGGCATGAAAAACTGTTTTTT
v_call: TRBV30; clone_size: .; d_call: .; j_call: TRBJ1-3; cdr3_aa: CAWSVRGAGTSGNTIYF; cdr3_nt: TGTGCCTGGAGTGTAAGGGGGGCAGGGACATCTGGAAACACCATATATTTT
v_call: TRBV9; clone_size: .; d_call: .; j_call: TRBJ2-4; cdr3_aa: CASSVEGSVGKNIQYF; cdr3_nt: TGTGCCAGCAGCGTAGAGGGTAGCGTGGGCAAAAACATTCAGTACTTC
v_call: TRBV18; clone_size: once; d_call: .; j_call: TRBJ2-5; cdr3_aa: CASSPRGGQETQYF; cdr3_nt: TGTGCCAGCTCACCAAGGGGGGGACAAGAGACCCAGTACTTC
v_call: TRBV29-1; clone_size: .; d_call: TRBD2; j_call: TRBJ2-3; cdr3_aa: CSVPGASGSLGDTQYF; cdr3_nt: TGCAGCGTTCCAGGGGCTAGCGGGAGTCTAGGGGATACGCAGTATTTT
v_call: TRBV5-1; clone_size: .; d_call: TRBD2; j_call: TRBJ2-7; cdr3_aa: CASSRTSGTYEQYF; cdr3_nt: TGCGCCAGCAGCAGGACTAGCGGGACTTACGAGCAGTACTTC
v_call: TRBV6-1; clone_size: once; d_call: .; j_call: TRBJ1-1; cdr3_aa: CASSARGNTGAFF; cdr3_nt: TGTGCCAGCAGTGCTCGTGGAAACACTGGAGCTTTCTTT
v_call: TRBV6-6; clone_size: once; d_call: .; j_call: TRBJ1-3; cdr3_aa: CASRPGQGNTIYF; cdr3_nt: TGTGCCAGCAGACCCGGACAGGGAAACACCATATATTTT
v_call: TRBV5-1; clone_size: .; d_call: .; j_call: TRBJ1-3; cdr3_aa: CASSSTGTGNTIYF; cdr3_nt: TGCGCCAGCAGCTCAACAGGGACTGGAAACACCATATATTTT
v_call: TRBV7-9; clone_size: .; d_call: .; j_call: TRBJ2-1; cdr3_aa: CASTSLGDEQFF; cdr3_nt: TGTGCCAGCACCTCGTTGGGGGATGAGCAGTTCTTC
v_call: TRBV27; clone_size: .; d_call: TRBD1; j_call: TRBJ2-7; cdr3_aa: CASNGQGRGEQYF; cdr3_nt: TGTGCCAGCAATGGACAGGGGCGAGGTGAGCAGTACTTC
v_call: TRBV5-1; clone_size: few; d_call: .; j_call: TRBJ1-1; cdr3_aa: CASSLSSGDTEAFF; cdr3_nt: TGCGCCAGCAGCTTGAGTTCAGGGGACACTGAAGCTTTCTTT
v_call: TRBV19; clone_size: .; d_call: .; j_call: TRBJ2-1; cdr3_aa: CASSIDYDSYNEQFF; cdr3_nt: TGTGCCAGTAGTATAGATTACGACAGTTACAATGAGCAGTTCTTC
v_call: TRBV5-4; clone_size: few; d_call: .; j_call: TRBJ2-7; cdr3_aa: CASSLAGQQAYEQYF; cdr3_nt: TGTGCCAGCAGCTTGGCCGGTCAGCAAGCCTACGAGCAGTACTTC